This T cell receptor (beta chain) was sequenced in a study of T-cell reconstitution after alpha-beta-depleted transplantation in children. With regard to this clonotype: The antigen is unknown.

Whole-study results and caveats: Several hundred expanded graft clones reportedly were the source of alpha-beta T cells about two months after transplant. The authors attributed T-cell counts and diversity one year after transplant mostly to newly produced T cells.

Library preparation (for TCRbeta) was performed with unique molecular identifiers. Via MiXCR, TCRdb re-called the PCR reads, giving one row per CDR3 protein. The sample holds around 190,000 distinct CDR3 sequences, 6.6% seen once. The CDR3 runs 13 residues. V dropped 6 bases and J dropped 10; count of bases not matched to a gene: 2. Germline CDR1 and CDR2: MNHNS and SASEGT. Sequenced here: PBMCs, sampled before TCRalphabeta/CD19-depleted stem cell transplant. This clonotype was obtained from a boy aged 2 to 9 with acute lymphoblastic leukemia, due to receive a stem cell transplant. The genes are TRBV6-1 and TRBJ1-6; TRBD1 agrees at 11 bases. The CDR3 DNA sequence: TGTGCCAGCAGAGGGACAGGGGGATCACCCCTCCACTTT. This translates into CASRGTGGSPLHF.